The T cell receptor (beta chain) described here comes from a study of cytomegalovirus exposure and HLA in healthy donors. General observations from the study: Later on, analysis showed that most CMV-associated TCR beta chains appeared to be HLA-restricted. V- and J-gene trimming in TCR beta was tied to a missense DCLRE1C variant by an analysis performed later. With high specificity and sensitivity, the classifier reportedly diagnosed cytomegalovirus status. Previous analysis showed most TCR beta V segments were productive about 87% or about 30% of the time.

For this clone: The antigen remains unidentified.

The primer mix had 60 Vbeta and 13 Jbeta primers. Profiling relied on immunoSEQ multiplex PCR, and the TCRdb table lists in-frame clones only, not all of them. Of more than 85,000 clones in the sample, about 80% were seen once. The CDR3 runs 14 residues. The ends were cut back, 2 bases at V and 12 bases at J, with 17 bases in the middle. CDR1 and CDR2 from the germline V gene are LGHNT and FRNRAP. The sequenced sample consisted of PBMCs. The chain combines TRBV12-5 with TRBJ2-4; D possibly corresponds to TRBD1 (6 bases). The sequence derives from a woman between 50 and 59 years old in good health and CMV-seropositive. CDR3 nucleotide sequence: TGTGCTAGTGGTTTGTACTCAGGGGAATCCAGTCAGTACTTC. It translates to CASGLYSGESSQYF.